This TCR beta chain is from a study of T cells in Graves' hyperthyroidism and ophthalmopathy (dated by TCRdb to the late 2010s). Background on the whole study: Peripheral blood samples were taken at the time of initial diagnosis, prior to any treatment. Following sampling, methimazole starting at 30 mg daily was given to hyperthyroidism patients, and high-dose intravenous methylprednisolone was given to ophthalmopathy patients. According to the paper, TCR Vbeta CDR3 sequencing was carried out on roughly 130 peripheral blood samples, which came from fewer than 50 ophthalmopathy, under 80 hyperthyroidism and 17 progressor patients. In addition, the study compared T-cell repertoires in thyroid tissue and in blood from a handful of Graves' hyperthyroidism patients. An independent validation cohort of around 19 hyperthyroidism patients and about 16 patients who later progressed to ophthalmopathy tested prospective prediction of ophthalmopathy. A discovery cohort of roughly 100 patients, about 40 with Graves' ophthalmopathy and approximately 60 with stable Graves' hyperthyroidism, was used to find distinguishing TCR V-J signatures. The 100 discovery patients were randomly split 7:3 into training and test sets. Overall study results and their limits: No statistical method was used to fix the sample size in advance, and group allocation was not hidden from the investigators. In validation, the model predicted progression to ophthalmopathy a median of about 6 months before onset, with roughly 68% sensitivity and about 75% specificity. In cross-validation, a model built on a 13 V-J signature told ophthalmopathy apart from stable hyperthyroidism with approximately 90% sensitivity and around 83% specificity, and in testing the same model reached 80%/75%. Most expanded thyroid clonotypes (frequency above 0.001) were also found in blood, which suggests that blood repertoires may mirror thyroid immune responses.

Hyperthyroidism patients were aged 18 to 65 years and newly diagnosed, with disease duration of less than 2 months. Any patient with an uncontrolled infection, another autoimmune disease, pregnancy or lactation was excluded. Diagnoses were established on the basis of clinical symptoms, serum thyroxine and TRAb, thyroid ultrasound, and orbital computed tomography. Blood from progressor patients was collected at the time of first diagnosis with hyperthyroidism, before any ophthalmopathy symptoms had appeared. PBMCs were separated from under 12 ml of fresh peripheral blood using Ficoll-Paque density gradient centrifugation. Progressor patients were first diagnosed with Graves' hyperthyroidism and then developed ophthalmopathy during follow-up. Total RNA was extracted using Trizol reagent, and RNA quality was assessed on an Agilent 2100 Bioanalyzer. Worth noting for this clonotype: This clone's antigen is unknown. Base qualities are missing; no much larger clone stands one base away.

TCR beta CDR3 regions were amplified from RNA transcripts. The TCR CDR3 was subjected to a first round of RT-PCR using the HTBI primer set and the Qiagen OneStep RT-PCR kit. Libraries were constructed in a second round of multiplex PCR, after which size selection and purification were carried out. Libraries were sequenced paired-end with 100 bp reads on an Illumina HiSeq2000. Under the source paper's analysis protocol: SOAPnuke was used to process the raw data, with reads discarded if the reads contained adapters or uncalled bases, had a mean Phred below 15, or lacked an exact constant-primer or identifier match. High-quality paired reads were merged with COPE v1.2.5, and unique nucleotide sequences were defined as clonotypes. MiTCR v1.1 was used to align the clonotypes against IMGT TRBV, TRBD and TRBJ reference segments. Analysis was restricted to V-J combinations with a frequency above 0.0001, which covered about 99% of repertoires. A TCS score was defined as the ratio between F50 (clonal expansion) and ExV (chaos), using BLOSUM62-based TCRdist between CDR3 peptides within each V-J. Welch's t-statistics and random forest reduced just over 500 V-J features to 10 to 15, which were used in a naive Bayes classifier (R e1071). TCRdb's own reprocessing of the public reads used fastp at Q25 and MiXCR and kept productive beta chains. CDR3 protein duplicates are merged, each entry listing the most common genes and DNA. These V and J calls originate from TCRdb's pipeline instead of the authors' own analysis. This sample comprises some 600,000 distinct CDR3 sequences, 14% of them detected only once. Around 5.4% of the sample lies in the top ten.

What was sequenced was blood. The receptor was derived from a woman aged 25 to 39 with Graves' hyperthyroidism that later progressed to Graves' ophthalmopathy.

This receptor carries the CDR3 CASRTRSEGGTGELFF. In nucleotide form, the sequence is TGTGCCAGCAGGACCAGGTCCGAGGGCGGCACCGGGGAGCTGTTTTTT. The chain employs TRBV7-6 and TRBJ2-2; possibly the D gene is TRBD2, per 5 matching bases. The CDR3 contains 16 residues, cysteine and phenylalanine counted. This entry keeps only the CDR3 DNA: 48 bases, framed from base 1. The CDR1 and CDR2 encoded by the germline V gene are SGHVS and FNYEAQ. V is reduced by 6 bases and J by 4 bases, leaving a spacing of 18 bases between them.